This TCR beta chain was captured by sequencing in a study of technical replicates of blood from several donors. TCRdb's copy holds only in-frame clones and misses some; the assay was immunoSEQ multiplex PCR. The sample lists about 61,000 clones, approximately 97% occurring once. The CDR3 is 17 residues long. Germline V CDR1 and CDR2: LNHDA, SQIVND (reference sequence). The V end lost 5 bases, the J end lost 2 bases, and 19 bases lay between the germline ends. The sequencing sample was made of T cells isolated from PBMCs. The J gene is TRBJ1-5, the V gene TRBV19, with D possibly TRBD1 on 5 matching bases. The TCR was taken from a human donor in good health. As DNA, the CDR3 is TGTGCCAGTAGTCCGGGACGGAGGGAGATGGGCAATCAGCCCCAGCATTTT. Its translation: CASSPGRREMGNQPQHF.